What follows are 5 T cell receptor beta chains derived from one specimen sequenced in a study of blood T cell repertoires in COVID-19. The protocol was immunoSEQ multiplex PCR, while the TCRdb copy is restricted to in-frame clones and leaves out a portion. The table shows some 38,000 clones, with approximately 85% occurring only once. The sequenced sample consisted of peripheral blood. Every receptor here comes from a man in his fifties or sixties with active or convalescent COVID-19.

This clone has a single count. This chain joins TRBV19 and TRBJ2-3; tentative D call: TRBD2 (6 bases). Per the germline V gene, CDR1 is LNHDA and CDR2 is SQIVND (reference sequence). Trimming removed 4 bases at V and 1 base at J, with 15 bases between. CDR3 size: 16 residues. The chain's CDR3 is CASSTPGQRGTDTQYF. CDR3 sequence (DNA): TGTGCCAGTAGTACCCCAGGGCAGCGGGGCACAGATACGCAGTATTTT. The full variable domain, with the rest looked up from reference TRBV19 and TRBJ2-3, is DGGITQSPKYLFRKEGQNVTLSCEQNLNHDAMYWYRQDPGQGLRLIYYSQIVNDFQKGDIAEGYSVSREKKESFPLTVTSAQKNPTAFYLCASSTPGQRGTDTQYFGPGTRLTVL.

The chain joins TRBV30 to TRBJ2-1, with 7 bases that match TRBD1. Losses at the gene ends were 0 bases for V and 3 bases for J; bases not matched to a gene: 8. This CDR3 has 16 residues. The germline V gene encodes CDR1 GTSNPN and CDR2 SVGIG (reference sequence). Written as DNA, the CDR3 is TGTGCCTGGAGTGTACAGGGGAGTTTGGTCTACAATGAGCAGTTCTTC. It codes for CAWSVQGSLVYNEQFF. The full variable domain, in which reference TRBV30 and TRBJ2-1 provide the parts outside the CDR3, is SQTIHQWPATLVQPVGSPLSLECTVEGTSNPNLYWYRQAAGRGLQLLFYSVGIGQISSEVPQNLSASRPQDRQFILSSKKLLLSDSGFYLCAWSVQGSLVYNEQFFGPGTRLTVL.

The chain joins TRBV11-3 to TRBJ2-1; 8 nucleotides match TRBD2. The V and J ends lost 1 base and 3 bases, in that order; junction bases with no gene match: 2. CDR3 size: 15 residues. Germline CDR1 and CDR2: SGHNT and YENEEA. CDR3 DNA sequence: TGTGCCAGCAGCTTAGCGGGAGGGGTCTACAATGAGCAGTTCTTC. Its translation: CASSLAGGVYNEQFF.

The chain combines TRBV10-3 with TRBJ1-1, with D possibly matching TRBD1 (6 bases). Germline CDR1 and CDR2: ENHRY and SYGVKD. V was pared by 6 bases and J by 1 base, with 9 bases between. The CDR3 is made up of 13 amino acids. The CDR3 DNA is TGTGCCATCAGGGGACAACAGAACACTGAAGCTTTCTTT. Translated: CAIRGQQNTEAFF.

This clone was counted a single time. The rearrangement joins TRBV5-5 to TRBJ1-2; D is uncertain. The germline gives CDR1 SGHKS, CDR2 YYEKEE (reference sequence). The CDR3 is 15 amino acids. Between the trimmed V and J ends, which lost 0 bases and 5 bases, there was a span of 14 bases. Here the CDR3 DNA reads TGTGCCAGCAGCTTGGACGCGGATCCCACGTATGGCTACACCTTC. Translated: CASSLDADPTYGYTF.